This is a list of T cell receptor beta chains from one sample in a study of identical twins. TCRdb ran MiXCR on the 5' RACE reads and lists one entry per CDR3 protein. The sample contains over 200,000 distinct CDR3 sequences, about 6.7% of which appear only once. These data were also reused for a study on T cells expressing NK-cell markers.

What was sequenced was CD8+ T cells sorted from blood. Receptors originate from a woman aged 18-29 years in good health. CDR3s include the opening cysteine and the closing phenylalanine or tryptophan. The D gene is left open where the match is weak. Some rows mark clone size as missing; the rest say once, few, many or name a class of expanded clone.

cdr3_length,v_call,d_call,clone_size,j_call,cdr3_aa,cdr3_nt
13,TRBV7-6,-,many,TRBJ2-1,CASSLNLYNEQFF,TGTGCCAGCAGCTTAAACCTCTACAATGAGCAGTTCTTC
14,TRBV12-3/TRBV12-4,-,-,TRBJ2-7,CASTPRDGFYEQYF,TGTGCCAGCACTCCGCGGGACGGATTCTACGAGCAGTACTTC
15,TRBV11-2,TRBD1,few,TRBJ2-3,CAIDQQGKRTNTQYF,TGTGCCATCGACCAACAGGGGAAGAGGACAAATACGCAGTATTTT
14,TRBV6-2/TRBV6-3,-,-,TRBJ2-7,CASSYTGHPSEQYF,TGTGCCAGCAGTTACACGGGACACCCCTCTGAGCAGTACTTC
16,TRBV11-2,TRBD2,-,TRBJ2-7,CASSLDFSGRRYEQYF,TGTGCCAGCAGCTTAGATTTTAGCGGGAGGAGGTACGAGCAGTACTTC
16,TRBV9,TRBD2,few,TRBJ2-1,CASSPWTSGTSGEQFF,TGTGCCAGCAGCCCTTGGACTAGCGGGACTTCCGGGGAGCAGTTCTTC
14,TRBV3-1,-,few,TRBJ1-4,CASSQGRFNEKLFF,TGTGCCAGCAGCCAGGGCAGGTTTAATGAAAAACTGTTTTTT
16,TRBV4-3,-,-,TRBJ2-3,CASSQVGSRSTDTQYF,TGCGCCAGCAGCCAAGTGGGGAGCAGAAGCACAGATACGCAGTATTTT
14,TRBV7-8,-,many,TRBJ2-7,CASSLPSVSDEQYF,TGTGCCAGCAGCCTCCCCTCGGTCTCGGACGAGCAGTACTTC
16,TRBV2,TRBD1,many,TRBJ1-2,CASSMPGTGEWSGYTF,TGTGCCAGCAGCATGCCCGGGACAGGGGAATGGAGTGGCTACACCTTC
15,TRBV7-9,TRBD1,few,TRBJ1-1,CASSQNRDRNTEAFF,TGTGCCAGCAGTCAAAACCGGGACAGGAACACTGAAGCTTTCTTT
14,TRBV4-1,TRBD2,many,TRBJ2-2,CASSPGRATGELFF,TGCGCCAGCAGCCCCGGGAGGGCAACCGGGGAGCTGTTTTTT
16,TRBV3-1,-,-,TRBJ2-1,CASSQDRFRSYNEQFF,TGTGCCAGCAGCCAAGATCGATTTCGCTCCTACAATGAGCAGTTCTTC
11,TRBV29-1,-,-,TRBJ1-1,CSVGGDTEAFF,TGCAGCGTTGGGGGGGACACTGAAGCTTTCTTT
15,TRBV6-5,TRBD2,-,TRBJ2-7,CASSYGTSGGYEQYF,TGTGCCAGCAGTTACGGGACTAGCGGGGGCTACGAGCAGTACTTC
12,TRBV29-1,-,many,TRBJ2-2,CSVEDLGGELFF,TGCAGCGTTGAAGATCTTGGCGGGGAGCTGTTTTTT
18,TRBV7-8,TRBD2,few,TRBJ2-3,CASSPEFTSGRSTDTQYF,TGTGCCAGCAGCCCTGAGTTCACTAGCGGGAGGAGCACAGATACGCAGTATTTT
17,TRBV27,TRBD2,few,TRBJ2-1,CASSLLAGRPSYNEQFF,TGTGCCAGCAGTTTACTAGCGGGACGGCCCTCCTACAATGAGCAGTTCTTC
14,TRBV21-1,-,-,TRBJ1-5,CASGGGQQNQPQHF,TGTGCCAGCGGAGGGGGACAGCAAAATCAGCCCCAGCATTTT
16,TRBV20-1,TRBD2,few,TRBJ2-1,CSAYGTSGSSYNEQFF,TGCAGTGCCTACGGGACTAGCGGGAGCTCCTACAATGAGCAGTTCTTC
14,TRBV6-2/TRBV6-3,TRBD2,-,TRBJ2-7,CASSSSGRVYEQYF,TGTGCCAGCAGTTCATCGGGGAGGGTATACGAGCAGTACTTC
14,TRBV27,TRBD1,few,TRBJ1-2,CASSALTGNYGYTF,TGTGCCAGCAGTGCATTGACAGGGAACTATGGCTACACCTTC
15,TRBV15,-,-,TRBJ2-1,CATSSDRWGGNEQFF,TGTGCCACCAGCAGCGACCGATGGGGTGGAAATGAGCAGTTCTTC
14,TRBV11-2,TRBD1,many,TRBJ2-2,CASSFLTGPGELFF,TGTGCCAGCAGCTTCTTGACAGGGCCCGGGGAGCTGTTTTTT
13,TRBV9,TRBD1,many,TRBJ2-7,CASSVVDRAEQYF,TGTGCCAGCAGCGTAGTGGACAGGGCCGAGCAGTACTTC
14,TRBV27,-,few,TRBJ2-3,CASSSPGGTDTQYF,TGTGCCAGCAGTTCCCCGGGAGGCACAGATACGCAGTATTTT
13,TRBV5-5,-,once,TRBJ1-4,CAIGLVLAEKLFF,TGTGCCATCGGCCTGGTGCTGGCGGAAAAACTGTTTTTT